This record covers a single TCR beta chain. Its specificity is unknown. UMI-labeled 5' RACE TRB cDNA libraries were prepared from the cells. TCRdb re-called the 5' RACE reads and catalogs CDR3 proteins one per entry, DNA excluded. The sample table sets out about 120,000 distinct CDR3 sequences. Germline lookup yields CDR1 SGHRS and CDR2 YFSETQ. The CDR3 has 14 amino acids. The sample originates from a study of CXCR3-negative and CXCR3-positive naive CD8 T cells. Study-wide results and limits: Hydrophobicity was higher for TRB CDR3s found in CXCR3-positive naive cells than in CXCR3-negative naive cells.

Input material: naive CXCR3+ CD8+ T cells from blood. As for subset: CD45RO-CCR7+CD27+CD95- naive CD8+ T cells expressing CXCR3 (TNR3+). The TCR sequence derives from a human donor in good health. Some clones in this sample may be carry-over from other donors' samples. The chain carries TRBV5-1 and TRBJ2-2; TCRdb proposes TRBD2, but this gene call is untestable without DNA. The CDR3 sequence: CASLAGDNTGELFF.